Listed here are 19 T cell receptor beta chains from one sample, sequenced in a study of blood T cell repertoires in COVID-19. Clones were sequenced by immunoSEQ multiplex PCR, and TCRdb holds only the in-frame ones, with some missing. This table has about 330,000 clones, approximately 92% appearing once. Input material: PBMCs or T cells enriched from blood (not recorded which). All receptors derive from a woman aged 25 to 39 who had recovered from COVID-19.

The chain is built from TRBV5-1 and TRBJ1-2, with TRBD1 identical over 7 bases. After removal of 5 bases from V and 0 bases from J, the junction contained 4 bases not matched to a gene. Germline CDR1 SGHRS, CDR2 YFSETQ. The CDR3 contains 14 residues. In DNA form, the CDR3 reads TGCGCCAGCAGTTGGGACAGTTCTAACTATGGCTACACCTTC. This encodes CASSWDSSNYGYTF.

This chain joins TRBV7-9 and TRBJ2-4; a possible D gene is TRBD2 (5 bases). The CDR3 extends over 16 amino acids. Trimming stripped 2 bases from V and 7 bases from J, with 18 bases between. Germline CDR1 and CDR2: SEHNR and FQNEAQ (reference sequence). The CDR3 sequence: CASSLSGYGLRNIQYF. In DNA, the CDR3 is TGTGCCAGCAGCTTATCGGGATATGGGTTGAGGAACATTCAGTACTTC.

This sequence joins TRBV7-2 and TRBJ2-7; the D gene is possibly TRBD1 (6 bases). Germline CDR1 and CDR2: SGHTA and FQGNSA. Trimming pared 9 bases from V and 3 bases from J, leaving 18 bases between. This CDR3 region has 14 residues. The CDR3 loop is CARPLGTFFYEQYF. As DNA, the CDR3 is TGTGCCAGGCCCCTAGGGACATTCTTCTACGAGCAGTACTTC.

This chain connects TRBV4-1 to TRBJ1-4; 9 nucleotides line up with TRBD1. The CDR3 runs 16 residues. With V trimmed by 1 base and J by 8 bases, 8 bases remained unmatched. Per the germline V gene, CDR1 is MGHRA and CDR2 is YSYEKL. CDR3 nucleotide sequence: TGCGCCAGCAGCCAAGTCCCGGGACAGGGTTACGAAAAACTGTTTTTT. Residues: CASSQVPGQGYEKLFF.

The chain employs TRBV19 and TRBJ1-2; D possibly corresponds to TRBD1 (6 bases). Deletions cut 3 bases from V and 8 bases from J, with 19 bases between. The V gene's germline CDR1 is LNHDA and CDR2 SQIVND (reference sequence). The CDR3 contains 15 residues. CDR3: CASSIQSQGRDGYTF. The DNA for the CDR3 is TGTGCCAGTAGTATTCAGTCGCAGGGGCGAGACGGCTACACCTTC.

V is TRBV10-3 and J is TRBJ1-2; D is possibly TRBD1 (5 bases). Looked up from germline, CDR1 is ENHRY and CDR2 is SYGVKD. V lost 7 bases and J 0 bases, leaving 15 bases between the germline ends. The CDR3 is 15 amino acids. For the CDR3, the DNA is TGTGCCATCACCCCGGGGGAAAAAGCTAACTATGGCTACACCTTC. It encodes CAITPGEKANYGYTF.

The V gene is TRBV2, the J gene TRBJ2-3; 7 bases align to TRBD2. Per the germline V gene, CDR1 is SNHLY and CDR2 is FYNNEI. Trimming cost V 7 bases and J 2 bases; bases outside gene matches: 3. This CDR3 comprises 13 residues. This chain's CDR3 is CASKERDTDTQYF. DNA of the CDR3: TGTGCCAGCAAAGAGCGGGACACAGATACGCAGTATTTT.

The chain couples TRBV7-2 to TRBJ1-3, with TRBD1 as a possible D gene (5 bases). The CDR3 spans 13 residues. The germline V gene encodes CDR1 SGHTA and CDR2 FQGNSA. Deletions cut 8 bases from V and 2 bases from J, with 10 bases between. CDR3 in amino acids: CASGQGPGNTIYF. For the CDR3, the DNA is TGTGCCAGCGGTCAGGGCCCTGGAAACACCATATATTTT.

The rearrangement uses TRBV27 and TRBJ1-1; D uncertain. CDR1 and CDR2 (germline): MNHEY, SMNVEV (reference sequence). This CDR3 has 14 amino acids. The germline V and J ends were trimmed by 3 bases and 3 bases, with 11 bases remaining between them. The CDR3 here is CASSFGRRYTEAFF. As DNA, the CDR3 is TGTGCCAGCAGTTTCGGGAGGCGCTACACTGAAGCTTTCTTT.

This rearrangement joins TRBV6-5 to TRBJ2-7; 8 bases are shared with TRBD1. The germline V gene has CDR1 MNHEY and CDR2 SVGAGI. The ends lost 4 bases at V and 6 bases at J; junction bases unmatched: 11. CDR3 size: 15 residues. CDR3 in DNA: TGTGCCAGCAGTTCCCATAAAGACAGGGGCTCCGAGCAGTACTTC. Translated: CASSSHKDRGSEQYF.

The chain employs TRBV29-1 and TRBJ2-2; weak D call: TRBD1 (6 bases). The CDR3 is made up of 12 amino acids. V was trimmed by 6 bases and J by 7 bases, leaving 12 bases between them. Germline CDR1 and CDR2: SQVTM and ANQGSEA. The DNA for the CDR3 is TGCAGCGTACCAGGACAGCTCGGGGAGCTGTTTTTT. It translates to CSVPGQLGELFF.

The rearrangement joins TRBV28 to TRBJ1-2, with TRBD1 identical over 7 bases. Germline-derived CDR1 and CDR2 are MDHEN and SYDVKM. V lost 8 bases and J lost 2; bases outside the gene matches: 17. The CDR3 totals 17 residues. DNA for the CDR3: TGTGCCAGCGGGACAGAGGCGCGGGGAATATCCAACTATGGCTACACCTTC. Encoded protein: CASGTEARGISNYGYTF.

This chain links TRBV11-2 with TRBJ2-5, with D perhaps matching TRBD2 (6 bases). Deletions cut 1 base from V and 5 bases from J, with 17 bases between. The CDR3 is made up of 16 amino acids. Germline lookup yields CDR1 SGHAT and CDR2 FQNNGV. CDR3 sequence reads: CASSLVSGGIGETQYF. CDR3 bases: TGTGCCAGCAGCTTAGTGTCCGGCGGGATAGGGGAGACCCAGTACTTC.

The chain is built from TRBV7-2 and TRBJ2-7, with TRBD2 matching 11 bases. Per germline, CDR1 SGHTA and CDR2 FQGNSA. The length of the CDR3 is 14 residues. V trimming: 5 bases; J trimming: 2 bases; junction bases outside the gene matches: 2. The CDR3 sequence: CASSISGGAYEQYF. DNA of the CDR3: TGTGCCAGCAGCATTAGCGGGGGGGCCTACGAGCAGTACTTC.

The gene calls are TRBV4-2 and TRBJ1-3; maybe TRBD1 (5 bases). The germline V gene has CDR1 LGHNA and CDR2 YNFKEQ. The CDR3 extends over 16 amino acids. The germline V and J ends were trimmed by 5 bases and 0 bases, with 14 bases remaining between them. In DNA form, the CDR3 reads TGTGCCAGCAGCTGGGCGGCCGGGGGCTCTGGAAACACCATATATTTT. It encodes CASSWAAGGSGNTIYF.

The chain uses TRBV6-5 and TRBJ1-5, with D possibly TRBD1 on 5 matching bases. Germline V gene data show CDR1 as MNHEY and CDR2 as SVGAGI. This CDR3 contains 14 residues. V lost 5 bases to trimming and J lost 6 bases, with 14 bases between them. CDR3 protein: CASSPGGWSQPQHF. CDR3 in DNA: TGTGCCAGCAGTCCCGGGGGATGGAGTCAGCCCCAGCATTTT.

The chain employs TRBV5-1 and TRBJ1-1, with D possibly being TRBD1 (6 bases). Per germline, CDR1 SGHRS and CDR2 YFSETQ. The ends were cut back, 1 base at V and 1 base at J, with 14 bases in the middle. The CDR3 runs 16 residues. CDR3 in DNA: TGCGCCAGCAGCTTGTTCGTAAGCAGGGGGAACACTGAAGCTTTCTTT. Translated: CASSLFVSRGNTEAFF.

The rearrangement links TRBV19 to TRBJ1-1; maybe TRBD1 (6 bases). Deletions cut 7 bases from V and 4 bases from J, with 22 bases between. Germline CDR1 is LNHDA and CDR2 is SQIVND (reference sequence). The CDR3 spans 16 residues. The CDR3 DNA follows: TGTGCCAGTACCGGAGGGGGACTAAGGGGCGTCACTGAAGCTTTCTTT. Amino acid sequence: CASTGGGLRGVTEAFF.

This chain joins TRBV12-3 or TRBV12-4 and TRBJ1-1; perhaps TRBD1 as D (5 bases). This CDR3 region has 13 residues. Between the trimmed V and J ends, which lost 11 bases and 0 bases, there was a span of 13 bases. CDR3 DNA: TGTGCCGCGGGGCGGGGGGTGAACACTGAAGCTTTCTTT. It yields the protein CAAGRGVNTEAFF.